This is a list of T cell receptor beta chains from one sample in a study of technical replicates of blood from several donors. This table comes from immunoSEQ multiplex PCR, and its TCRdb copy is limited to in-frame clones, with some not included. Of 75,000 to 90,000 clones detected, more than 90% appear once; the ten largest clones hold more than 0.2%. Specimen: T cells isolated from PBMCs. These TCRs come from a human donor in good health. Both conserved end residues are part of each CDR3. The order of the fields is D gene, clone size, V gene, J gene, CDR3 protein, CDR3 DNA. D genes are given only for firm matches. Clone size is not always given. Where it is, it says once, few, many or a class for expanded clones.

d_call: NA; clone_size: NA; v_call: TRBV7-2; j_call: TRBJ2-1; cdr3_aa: CASSLWTYNEQFF; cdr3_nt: TGTGCCAGCAGCTTATGGACTTACAATGAGCAGTTCTTC
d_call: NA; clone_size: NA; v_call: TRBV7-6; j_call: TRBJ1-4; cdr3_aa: CASSLLGPDLNEKLFF; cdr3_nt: TGTGCCAGCAGCTTACTGGGGCCAGACCTTAATGAAAAACTGTTTTTT
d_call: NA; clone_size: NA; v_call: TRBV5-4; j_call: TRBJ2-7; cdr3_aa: CASSLKGQLAYEQYF; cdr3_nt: TGTGCCAGCAGCTTGAAGGGGCAACTTGCCTACGAGCAGTACTTC
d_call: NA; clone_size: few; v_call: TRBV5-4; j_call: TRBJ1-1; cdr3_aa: CASSLGTEAFF; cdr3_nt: TGTGCCAGCAGTCTCGGTACTGAAGCTTTCTTT
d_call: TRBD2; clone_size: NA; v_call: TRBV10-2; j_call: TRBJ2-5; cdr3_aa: CASSSNPGTSGSRGGQETQYF; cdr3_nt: TGCGCCAGCAGTTCTAATCCCGGGACTAGCGGGAGTAGGGGCGGCCAAGAGACCCAGTACTTC
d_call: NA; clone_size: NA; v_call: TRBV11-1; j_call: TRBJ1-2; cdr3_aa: CASSREVVTGPGYGYTF; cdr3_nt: TGTGCCAGCAGCCGAGAAGTAGTTACAGGACCCGGCTATGGCTACACCTTC
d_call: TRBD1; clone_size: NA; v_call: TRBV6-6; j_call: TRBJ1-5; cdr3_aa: CASSYGGQGNQPQHF; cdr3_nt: TGTGCCAGCAGTTACGGGGGACAGGGGAATCAGCCCCAGCATTTT
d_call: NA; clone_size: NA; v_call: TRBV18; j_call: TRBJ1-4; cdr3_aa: CASSPTGAEGNEKLFF; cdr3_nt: TGTGCCAGCTCACCCACTGGCGCAGAGGGTAATGAAAAACTGTTTTTT
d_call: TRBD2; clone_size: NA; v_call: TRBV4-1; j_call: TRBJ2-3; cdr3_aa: CASSQDRAGGAVRDTQYF; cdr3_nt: TGCGCCAGCAGCCAAGATAGGGCCGGGGGGGCGGTAAGAGATACGCAGTATTTT
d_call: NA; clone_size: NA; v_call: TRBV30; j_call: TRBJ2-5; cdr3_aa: CASTVFQETQYF; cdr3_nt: TGTGCCTCCACGGTTTTCCAAGAGACCCAGTACTTC
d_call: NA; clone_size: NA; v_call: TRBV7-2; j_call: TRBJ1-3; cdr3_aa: CASSLAPLSPGAYGNTIYF; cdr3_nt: TGTGCCAGCAGCTTAGCGCCTTTGTCACCCGGAGCCTATGGAAACACCATATATTTT
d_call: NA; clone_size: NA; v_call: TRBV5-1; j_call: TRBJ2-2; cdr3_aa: CASSLETGSTTGELFF; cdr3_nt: TGCGCCAGCAGCTTGGAGACAGGCTCTACCACCGGGGAGCTGTTTTTT
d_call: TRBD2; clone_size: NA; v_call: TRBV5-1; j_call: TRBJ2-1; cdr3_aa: CASSPEVAGYNEQFF; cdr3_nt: TGCGCCAGCAGCCCCGAGGTAGCGGGATACAATGAGCAGTTCTTC
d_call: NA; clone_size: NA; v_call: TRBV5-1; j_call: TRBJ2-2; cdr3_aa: CASSGTGPGELFF; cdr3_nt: TGCGCCAGCAGCGGAACAGGGCCCGGGGAGCTGTTTTTT
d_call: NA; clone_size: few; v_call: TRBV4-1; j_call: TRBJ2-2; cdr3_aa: CASSQEPQPGELFF; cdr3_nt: TGCGCCAGCAGCCAAGAACCACAGCCCGGGGAGCTGTTTTTT
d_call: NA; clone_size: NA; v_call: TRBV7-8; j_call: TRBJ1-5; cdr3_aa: CASSRDLGVSPQHF; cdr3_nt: TGTGCCAGCAGTAGGGATCTAGGGGTTTCGCCCCAGCATTTT